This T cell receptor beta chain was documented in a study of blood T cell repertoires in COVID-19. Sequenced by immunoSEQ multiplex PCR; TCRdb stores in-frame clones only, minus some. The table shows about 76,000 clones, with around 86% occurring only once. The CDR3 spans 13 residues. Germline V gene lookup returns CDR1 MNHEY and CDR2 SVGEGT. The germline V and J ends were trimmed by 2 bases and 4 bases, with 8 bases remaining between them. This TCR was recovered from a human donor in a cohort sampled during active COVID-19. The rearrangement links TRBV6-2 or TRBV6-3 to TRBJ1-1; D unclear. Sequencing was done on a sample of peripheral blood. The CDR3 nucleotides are TGTGCCAGCAGTTACCGGGAGAGCACTGAAGCTTTCTTT. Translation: CASSYRESTEAFF.